This section outlines one TCR beta chain sequence together with its context. Its cognate antigen is unknown. Germline CDR1 is GTSNPN and CDR2 is SVGIG (reference sequence). V dropped 0 bases and J dropped 9; count of bases not matched to a gene: 12. This CDR3 has 16 residues. The primer mix had 60 Vbeta and 13 Jbeta primers. Data came from immunoSEQ multiplex PCR; TCRdb stores just in-frame clones and leaves some out. Altogether some 130,000 clones are present, 65% to 85% being singletons, with the ten largest covering roughly 1.1%. Regarding donors, all were healthy bone marrow donors. The sample comes from a study of cytomegalovirus exposure and HLA in healthy donors. Regarding the study as a whole: V- and J-gene trimming of TCR beta was linked (in a later analysis) to a missense DCLRE1C variant. TRBV6-2, TRBV6-3 and other indistinguishable V segments were excluded. According to a later analysis, donors in an Asian-associated ancestry cluster reportedly had fewer N-insertions than the 666-donor mean.

The clonotype was recovered from a boy aged 5 to 17 in good health and CMV-seronegative. The chain links TRBV30 to TRBJ2-3; TRBD2 matches at 10 bases. What was sequenced was PBMCs. The CDR3 reads CAWSVGRSSGRGTQYF. The CDR3 bases are TGTGCCTGGAGTGTAGGTCGGTCTAGCGGGAGAGGGACGCAGTATTTT.